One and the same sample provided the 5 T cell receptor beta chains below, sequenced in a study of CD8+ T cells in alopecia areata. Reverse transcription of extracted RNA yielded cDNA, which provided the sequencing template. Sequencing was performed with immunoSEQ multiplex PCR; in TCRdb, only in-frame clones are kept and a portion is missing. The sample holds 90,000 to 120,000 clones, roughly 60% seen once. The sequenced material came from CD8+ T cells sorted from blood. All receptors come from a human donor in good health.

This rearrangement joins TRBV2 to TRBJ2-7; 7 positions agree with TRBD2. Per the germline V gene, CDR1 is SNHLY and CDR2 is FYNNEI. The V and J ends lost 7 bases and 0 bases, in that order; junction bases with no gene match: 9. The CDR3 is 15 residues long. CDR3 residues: CASTLNGRSSYEQYF. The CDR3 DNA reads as TGTGCCAGCACTTTGAACGGGAGGAGCTCCTACGAGCAGTACTTC.

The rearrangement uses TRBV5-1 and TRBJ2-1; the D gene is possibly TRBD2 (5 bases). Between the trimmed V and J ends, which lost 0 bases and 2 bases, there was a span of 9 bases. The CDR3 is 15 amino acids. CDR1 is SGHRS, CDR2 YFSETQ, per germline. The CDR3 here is CASSLDLAPYNEQFF. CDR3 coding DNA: TGCGCCAGCAGCTTGGATCTAGCCCCCTACAATGAGCAGTTCTTC.

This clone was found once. The CDR3 protein is CASSVGGNSYEQYF. The CDR3 DNA is TGTGCCAGCAGCGTAGGGGGAAACTCCTACGAGCAGTACTTC. V is TRBV9 and J is TRBJ2-7; D is unresolved. Trimming pared 0 bases from V and 0 bases from J, leaving 7 bases between. Per germline, CDR1 SGDLS and CDR2 YYNGEE. The CDR3 is made up of 14 amino acids.

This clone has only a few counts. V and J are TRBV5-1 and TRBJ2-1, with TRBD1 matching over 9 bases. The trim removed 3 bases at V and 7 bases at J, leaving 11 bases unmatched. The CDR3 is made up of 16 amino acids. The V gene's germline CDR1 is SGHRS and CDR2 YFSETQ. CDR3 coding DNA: TGCGCCAGCAGCTACGCGATCGGACAGGGGAGGAATGAGCAGTTCTTC. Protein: CASSYAIGQGRNEQFF.

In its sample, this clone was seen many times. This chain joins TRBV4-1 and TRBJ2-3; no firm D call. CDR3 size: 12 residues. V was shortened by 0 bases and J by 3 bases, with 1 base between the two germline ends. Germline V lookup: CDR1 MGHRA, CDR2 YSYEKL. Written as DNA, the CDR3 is TGCGCCAGCAGCCAAGAGACAGATACGCAGTATTTT. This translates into CASSQETDTQYF.